The 29 T cell receptor beta chains reported below all come from one sample, sequenced in a study of cytomegalovirus exposure and HLA in healthy donors (TCRdb year 2017). Library preparation was by the immunoSEQ multiplex PCR assay. TCRdb limited this immuneACCESS table to in-frame rearrangements with V and J called. A share of clones is missing; checked studies link under half to unresolved V genes, and the rest is unexplained. Recorded for this sample are roughly 50,000 clones; 80% to 95% of them occurred a single time. About 2.9% of the sample goes to the ten largest clones. The sample was PBMCs. Receptors originate from a man aged 18 to 30 in good health and CMV-seronegative.

The rearrangement links TRBV5-1 to TRBJ1-5; D gene ambiguous. V was cut by 4 bases and J by 2 bases, with 7 bases left in between. CDR3 length equals 13 residues. Germline CDR1 is SGHRS and CDR2 is YFSETQ. The CDR3 is CASSPGGNQPQHF. CDR3 DNA sequence: TGCGCCAGCAGCCCCGGGGGCAATCAGCCCCAGCATTTT.

J is TRBJ2-1 and V is TRBV28; TRBD2 might be the D (6 bases). Germline V lookup: CDR1 MDHEN, CDR2 SYDVKM. V lost 4 bases to trimming and J lost 1 base, with 17 bases between them. The CDR3 is 17 residues long. The CDR3 DNA is TGTGCCAGCAGTTCGGGGTCAGGCGGGAAATCCTACAATGAGCAGTTCTTC. Encoded protein: CASSSGSGGKSYNEQFF.

This clone showed up just once. V is TRBV28 and J is TRBJ1-1, with 9 bases fitting TRBD1. Looked up from germline, CDR1 is MDHEN and CDR2 is SYDVKM. V lost 1 base to trimming and J lost 5 bases; unmatched junction nucleotides: 5. This CDR3 region has 15 residues. The CDR3 spells CASSLFGTGRTEAFF. CDR3 DNA: TGTGCCAGCAGTTTATTCGGGACAGGGAGGACTGAAGCTTTCTTT.

The J gene is TRBJ2-1, the V gene TRBV2; no clear D. Germline V gene data show CDR1 as SNHLY and CDR2 as FYNNEI. V was clipped by 3 bases and J by 10 bases, with 7 bases between them. The CDR3 is 11 amino acids. The CDR3: CASSDNGEQFF. The CDR3 bases are TGTGCCAGCAGTGACAACGGGGAGCAGTTCTTC.

The CDR3, as DNA: TGTGCCAGCAGCCCCCTCGGGGTCAACTCCGTATACGATGAGCAGTTCTTC. Residues: CASSPLGVNSVYDEQFF. The J gene is TRBJ2-1, the V gene TRBV11-2, with a tentative D call TRBD2 (5 bases). This CDR3 region has 17 residues. Trimming removed 5 bases from V and 8 bases from J, with 25 bases in between. Germline loops: CDR1 SGHAT, CDR2 FQNNGV.

The chain is built from TRBV5-4 and TRBJ2-6; possibly TRBD1 for D (5 bases). Germline V gives CDR1 SGHNT, CDR2 YYREEE (reference sequence). Trimming shortened V by 6 bases and J by 4 bases, and 17 bases separated the two germline ends. The CDR3 is made up of 16 amino acids. In DNA, the CDR3 is TGTGCCAGCATGTCGCAGGGATCGACGGGGGCCAACGTCCTGACTTTC. This encodes CASMSQGSTGANVLTF.

The gene calls are TRBV18 and TRBJ2-1; TRBD1 matches at 7 bases. The germline CDR1 and CDR2 sequences are KGHSH and LQKENI. There are 15 residues in the CDR3. After removal of 6 bases from V and 0 bases from J, the junction contained 5 bases not matched to a gene. The CDR3 loop is CASSFDRVSYNEQFF. The CDR3 DNA follows: TGTGCCAGCTCGTTCGACAGGGTCTCCTACAATGAGCAGTTCTTC. The full variable domain, with the rest looked up from reference TRBV18 and TRBJ2-1, is NAGVMQNPRHLVRRRGQEARLRCSPMKGHSHVYWYRQLPEEGLKFMVYLQKENIIDESGMPKERFSAEFPKEGPSILRIQQVVRGDSAAYFCASSFDRVSYNEQFFGPGTRLTVL.

The chain couples TRBV19 to TRBJ2-7; perhaps TRBD1 as D (6 bases). CDR1 and CDR2 from the germline V gene are LNHDA and SQIVND (reference sequence). This CDR3 is built from 14 residues. V lost 5 bases and J 1 base, leaving 12 bases between the germline ends. The CDR3 loop reads CASSPGTGSYEQYF. In nucleotides, the CDR3 is TGTGCCAGTAGTCCTGGTACAGGGTCCTACGAGCAGTACTTC. The variable domain in full, completed from reference TRBV19 and TRBJ2-7, reads DGGITQSPKYLFRKEGQNVTLSCEQNLNHDAMYWYRQDPGQGLRLIYYSQIVNDFQKGDIAEGYSVSREKKESFPLTVTSAQKNPTAFYLCASSPGTGSYEQYFGPGTRLTVT.

This clone was seen just once. The chain combines TRBV28 with TRBJ1-4; possibly TRBD1 for D (5 bases). Germline CDR1 reads MDHEN; CDR2 reads SYDVKM. V was clipped by 4 bases and J by 7 bases, with 16 bases between them. CDR3 length equals 15 residues. Written as DNA, the CDR3 is TGTGCCAGCAGTTCGTCGGGGGGTGAGCGTGAAAAACTGTTTTTT. Amino acids: CASSSSGGEREKLFF.

The gene calls are TRBV5-1 and TRBJ2-7, with D possibly TRBD1 on 5 matching bases. V was cut by 0 bases and J by 4 bases, with 14 bases left in between. CDR3 length: 15 residues. Germline loops: CDR1 SGHRS, CDR2 YFSETQ. The CDR3 is CASSLALGRAYEQYF. Here the CDR3 DNA reads TGCGCCAGCAGCTTGGCTCTGGGCAGGGCTTACGAGCAGTACTTC.

This chain uses TRBV29-1 with TRBJ1-2; 7 positions agree with TRBD1. The junction had 12 bases not matched to a gene; V was cut back by 4 bases and J by 7 bases. The CDR3 contains 14 residues. Per germline, CDR1 SQVTM and CDR2 ANQGSEA. The CDR3 is CSVVPLGDSFGYTF. CDR3 coding DNA: TGCAGCGTTGTGCCCCTGGGGGACAGCTTTGGCTACACCTTC.

The V and J genes are TRBV18 and TRBJ1-3, with TRBD1 identical over 11 bases. In germline, CDR1 is KGHSH, CDR2 LQKENI. The CDR3 has 14 amino acids. With 3 bases clipped from V and 6 bases from J, the junction kept 1 base outside the gene matches. CDR3: CASSPGQGVNTIYF. CDR3 DNA sequence: TGTGCCAGCTCACCGGGACAGGGGGTAAACACCATATATTTT. The full variable domain, completed using reference TRBV18 and TRBJ1-3, is NAGVMQNPRHLVRRRGQEARLRCSPMKGHSHVYWYRQLPEEGLKFMVYLQKENIIDESGMPKERFSAEFPKEGPSILRIQQVVRGDSAAYFCASSPGQGVNTIYFGEGSWLTVV.

The chain links TRBV7-3 to TRBJ2-1; 12 bases agree with TRBD2. This CDR3 is 15 amino acids long. In germline, CDR1 is SGHTA, CDR2 FQGTGA. The V segment lost 5 bases and the J segment 3 bases; nucleotides outside the gene matches: 2. The CDR3 nucleotides read TGTGCCAGCAGCCGGACTAGCGGGAACTACAATGAGCAGTTCTTC. Translating it yields CASSRTSGNYNEQFF. The complete variable domain, with remaining parts taken from reference TRBV7-3 and TRBJ2-1, reads GAGVSQTPSNKVTEKGKYVELRCDPISGHTALYWYRQSLGQGPEFLIYFQGTGAADDSGLPNDRFFAVRPEGSVSTLKIQRTERGDSAVYLCASSRTSGNYNEQFFGPGTRLTVL.

The chain couples TRBV10-1 to TRBJ1-2; D is unresolved. V lost 4 bases and J 7 bases, leaving 10 bases between the germline ends. CDR3 length equals 12 residues. Germline assignment: CDR1 WNHNN and CDR2 SYGVQD (reference sequence). CDR3 nucleotides: TGCGCCAGCAGTGTTAGGTGGAGTGGCTACACCTTC. It is translated as CASSVRWSGYTF.

V usage is TRBV6-1 and J usage is TRBJ1-2; 7 bases match TRBD1. Germline loops: CDR1 MNHNS, CDR2 SASEGT. The V and J ends lost 5 bases and 0 bases, in that order; junction bases with no gene match: 6. There are 15 residues in the CDR3. CDR3 bases: TGTGCCAGCAGTCCTGGGACAGCATCTAACTATGGCTACACCTTC. As protein: CASSPGTASNYGYTF.

The chain joins TRBV2 to TRBJ1-1; unclear D gene. There are 14 residues in the CDR3. Germline V gives CDR1 SNHLY, CDR2 FYNNEI. V dropped 6 bases and J dropped 3 bases, with 14 bases sitting between them. CDR3 sequence reads: CASRMRSADTEAFF. The CDR3 coding sequence is TGTGCCAGCAGAATGCGAAGCGCGGACACTGAAGCTTTCTTT.

The gene calls are TRBV10-1 and TRBJ2-7; 9 bases align to TRBD1. Germline loops: CDR1 WNHNN, CDR2 SYGVQD (reference sequence). The junction had 9 bases not matched to a gene; V was cut back by 4 bases and J by 2 bases. CDR3 length: 16 residues. The CDR3 protein is CASSAGSGTGTYEQYF. CDR3 nucleotide sequence: TGCGCCAGCAGTGCTGGCTCCGGGACAGGGACCTACGAGCAGTACTTC.

The rearrangement links TRBV25-1 to TRBJ2-5; 8 bases agree with TRBD2. Germline CDR1 reads MGHDK; CDR2 reads SYGVNS. The V segment lost 8 bases and the J segment 4 bases; nucleotides outside the gene matches: 6. This CDR3 has 13 amino acids. The CDR3 loop reads CASEAGATETQYF. The DNA for the CDR3 is TGTGCCAGCGAAGCGGGGGCTACAGAGACCCAGTACTTC.

The V and J genes are TRBV15 and TRBJ1-3; D is unresolved. V was shortened by 5 bases and J by 1 base, with 12 bases between the two germline ends. The CDR3 loop spans 15 amino acids. CDR1 and CDR2 from the germline V gene are LNHNV and YYDKDF (reference sequence). CDR3 coding DNA: TGTGCCACCAGCCGAACCCGGGGATCTGGAAACACCATATATTTT. It codes for CATSRTRGSGNTIYF.

This clone appeared a few times. J is TRBJ2-3 and V is TRBV11-2, with a possible D match to TRBD2 (6 bases). From germline, CDR1 is SGHAT and CDR2 FQNNGV. The germline V and J ends were trimmed by 1 base and 1 base, with 18 bases remaining between them. This CDR3 has 18 residues. The CDR3 reads CASSLGSGVERGTDTQYF. In nucleotides, the CDR3 is TGTGCCAGCAGCTTAGGGTCGGGGGTCGAGAGGGGCACAGATACGCAGTATTTT.

This rearrangement joins TRBV5-1 to TRBJ2-7; TRBD2 aligns across 12 bases. Germline V lookup: CDR1 SGHRS, CDR2 YFSETQ. The CDR3 runs to 15 residues. The trim removed 3 bases at V and 0 bases at J, leaving 1 base unmatched. CDR3 sequence (DNA): TGCGCCAGCAGCTGGACTAGCGGGAACTCCTACGAGCAGTACTTC. Translation: CASSWTSGNSYEQYF. The variable domain in full, with the rest retrieved from reference TRBV5-1 and TRBJ2-7, is KAGVTQTPRYLIKTRGQQVTLSCSPISGHRSVSWYQQTPGQGLQFLFEYFSETQRNKGNFPGRFSGRQFSNSRSEMNVSTLELGDSALYLCASSWTSGNSYEQYFGPGTRLTVT.

This chain uses TRBV2 with TRBJ2-3, with D hard to call. Germline V lookup: CDR1 SNHLY, CDR2 FYNNEI. Trimming took 4 bases from V and 4 from J, leaving 9 bases between them. CDR3 length: 13 residues. This CDR3 reads CASSASAPDTQYF. The CDR3, as DNA: TGTGCCAGCAGTGCGTCAGCGCCAGATACGCAGTATTTT.

The chain combines TRBV7-2 with TRBJ2-7; a weak D match, TRBD1 (6 bases). Trimming took 1 base from V and 3 from J, leaving 7 bases between them. This CDR3 is 13 amino acids long. CDR1 and CDR2 (germline): SGHTA, FQGNSA. This CDR3 is CASSLGTVYEQYF. DNA of the CDR3: TGTGCCAGCAGCTTAGGGACAGTCTACGAGCAGTACTTC.

For the CDR3, the DNA is TGTGCCAGCAGCTTAGGGAAGCGCTACGAGCAGTACTTC. It translates to CASSLGKRYEQYF. The rearrangement joins TRBV7-2 to TRBJ2-7; the D is unclear. V was trimmed by 1 base and J by 3 bases, leaving 7 bases between them. In germline, CDR1 is SGHTA, CDR2 FQGNSA. This CDR3 contains 13 residues. The full variable domain, with the rest looked up from reference TRBV7-2 and TRBJ2-7, is GAGVSQSPSNKVTEKGKDVELRCDPISGHTALYWYRQSLGQGLEFLIYFQGNSAPDKSGLPSDRFSAERTGGSVSTLTIQRTQQEDSAVYLCASSLGKRYEQYFGPGTRLTVT.

This rearrangement joins TRBV5-1 to TRBJ1-2; no reliable D call. V was clipped by 0 bases and J by 2 bases, with 5 bases between them. Germline CDR1 SGHRS, CDR2 YFSETQ. This CDR3 is 13 amino acids long. The CDR3 DNA sequence: TGCGCCAGCAGCTTGGGTGTAAACTATGGCTACACCTTC. This gives the protein CASSLGVNYGYTF.

This chain links TRBV15 with TRBJ2-1, with TRBD2 matching over 7 bases. From germline, CDR1 is LNHNV and CDR2 YYDKDF (reference sequence). The CDR3 extends over 15 amino acids. V shed 1 base, J shed 12 bases, and the junction held 12 bases outside the gene matches. The CDR3, as DNA: TGTGCCACCAGCAGAGCTAAGGGGCGGGAGTACCGGCAGTTCTTC. Amino acid sequence: CATSRAKGREYRQFF.

DNA of the CDR3: TGTGCCAGTAGTTCTAGGGGACTAGCCGCGAACACCGGGGAGCTGTTTTTT. Its protein is CASSSRGLAANTGELFF. The chain employs TRBV19 and TRBJ2-2, with 9 bases lining up with TRBD2. V lost 5 bases, J lost 0 bases, and 7 bases stayed unmatched. The CDR3 sequence is 17 residues long. Germline CDR1 LNHDA, CDR2 SQIVND (reference sequence). Supplemented by reference TRBV19 and TRBJ2-2, the full variable domain reads DGGITQSPKYLFRKEGQNVTLSCEQNLNHDAMYWYRQDPGQGLRLIYYSQIVNDFQKGDIAEGYSVSREKKESFPLTVTSAQKNPTAFYLCASSSRGLAANTGELFFGEGSRLTVL.

The genes are TRBV6-4 and TRBJ2-1; TRBD2 agrees at 7 bases. Germline-derived CDR1 and CDR2 are MRHNA and SNTAGT. Trimming cost V 3 bases and J 4 bases; bases outside gene matches: 0. CDR3 length equals 13 residues. CDR3 DNA: TGTGCCAGCAGTGAGCGGGAGTACAATGAGCAGTTCTTC. As protein: CASSEREYNEQFF.

The chain carries TRBV6-5 and TRBJ2-2, with a possible D match to TRBD1 (6 bases). In germline, CDR1 is MNHEY, CDR2 SVGAGI. Between the trimmed V and J ends, which lost 11 bases and 0 bases, there was a span of 16 bases. The CDR3 is made up of 15 amino acids. CDR3 sequence: CASQRGTPNTGELFF. CDR3 coding DNA: TGTGCCTCCCAGAGGGGGACACCGAACACCGGGGAGCTGTTTTTT.